The 10 T cell receptor beta chains below were found in one sample sequenced in a study of T cell responses to AZD1222 COVID-19 vaccine. TCRdb's table, derived via immunoSEQ multiplex PCR, lists solely in-frame clones and lacks some. The repertoire has 150,000 to 200,000 clones, 90% to 95% of them found once; the top ten carry 1.5% to 2%. The material was peripheral blood, obtained 28 days after the second AZD1222 dose. Receptors were obtained from an adult who received the AZD1222 COVID-19 vaccine.

The chain has TRBV4-2 and TRBJ2-3; the D call may be TRBD1 or TRBD2 (5 bases each). The CDR3 spans 14 residues. The V and J ends lost 2 bases and 8 bases respectively, with 14 bases between them. In germline, CDR1 is LGHNA, CDR2 YNFKEQ. The CDR3 loop reads CASSQITRDGTQYF. CDR3 bases: TGTGCCAGCAGCCAAATAACTAGGGACGGTACGCAGTATTTT.

The rearrangement links TRBV7-6 to TRBJ2-1; D unclear. The CDR3 runs to 13 residues. V was trimmed by 2 bases and J by 4 bases, leaving 6 bases between them. The germline CDR1 and CDR2 sequences are SGHVS and FNYEAQ. The CDR3, as DNA: TGTGCCAGCAGCTTAATCCCTTACAATGAGCAGTTCTTC. The encoded protein is CASSLIPYNEQFF.

V usage is TRBV5-1 and J usage is TRBJ1-5, with TRBD1 matching 7 bases. V shed 2 bases, J shed 7 bases, and the junction held 3 bases outside the gene matches. CDR3 length: 13 residues. CDR1 is SGHRS and CDR2 is YFSETQ in the germline V gene. The CDR3 region has the DNA TGCGCCAGCAGCTTACAGGGGAACCAGCCCCAGCATTTT. Its protein product is CASSLQGNQPQHF.

Concerning this clone: Other DNA sequences in this specimen translate into the identical CDR3. The V gene is TRBV19, the J gene TRBJ2-7; D is unclear. V was shortened by 5 bases and J by 0 bases, with 8 bases between the two germline ends. This CDR3 contains 13 residues. Germline CDR1 and CDR2: LNHDA and SQIVND (reference sequence). The CDR3 DNA is TGTGCCAGTAGTGCCTCCAGCTCCTACGAGCAGTACTTC. It specifies CASSASSSYEQYF.

The chain recombines TRBV7-9 with TRBJ2-5; 13 bases line up with TRBD2. The germline CDR1 and CDR2 sequences are SEHNR and FQNEAQ (reference sequence). The J segment lost 4 bases and the V segment lost 1 base, leaving 6 bases of the junction unmatched. The CDR3 sequence is 17 residues long. CDR3 region: CASSLVGGLAGSETQYF. In nucleotides, the CDR3 is TGTGCCAGCAGCTTAGTCGGGGGACTAGCGGGATCAGAGACCCAGTACTTC. The full variable domain, with the rest looked up from reference TRBV7-9 and TRBJ2-5, is DTGVSQNPRHKITKRGQNVTFRCDPISEHNRLYWYRQTLGQGPEFLTYFQNEAQLEKSRLLSDRFSAERPKGSFSTLEIQRTEQGDSAMYLCASSLVGGLAGSETQYFGPGTRLLVL.

The chain carries TRBV5-1 and TRBJ1-2, with a possible D match to TRBD1 (5 bases). This CDR3 has 17 amino acids. The germline V and J ends were trimmed by 4 bases and 0 bases, with 19 bases remaining between them. The V gene's germline CDR1 is SGHRS and CDR2 YFSETQ. The CDR3 loop reads CASSPGFRASPNYGYTF. DNA of the CDR3: TGCGCCAGCAGCCCAGGATTCAGGGCTTCTCCTAACTATGGCTACACCTTC.

The chain combines TRBV27 with TRBJ1-3; TRBD1 matches 7 bases. This CDR3 spans 14 amino acids. V lost 10 bases and J lost 4; bases outside the gene matches: 10. Germline lookup yields CDR1 MNHEY and CDR2 SMNVEV (reference sequence). The CDR3 DNA is TGTGCCACCTCGCGACAGGGATCGGGAAACACCATATATTTT. Amino acid sequence: CATSRQGSGNTIYF.

The gene calls are TRBV5-5 and TRBJ1-2, with a weak D call TRBD1 (5 bases). Germline V CDR1 and CDR2: SGHKS, YYEKEE (reference sequence). The CDR3 length is 16 residues. V lost 1 base and J lost 6, with 19 bases in between. The CDR3 DNA reads as TGTGCCAGCAGCTTGAATTTCATCGGGGGAATCGATGGCTACACCTTC. Translation gives CASSLNFIGGIDGYTF.

This clone is a singleton in its sample. The CDR3 sequence: CASRSRGAGGNQPQHF. The CDR3 DNA reads as TGTGCCAGCCGGTCCAGGGGGGCTGGAGGCAATCAGCCCCAGCATTTT. The V and J genes are TRBV2 and TRBJ1-5; the match to TRBD1 covers 7 bases. From germline, CDR1 is SNHLY and CDR2 FYNNEI. The CDR3 covers 16 residues. Losses at the gene ends were 8 bases for V and 2 bases for J; bases not matched to a gene: 12.

The chain carries TRBV14 and TRBJ2-2, with 11 bases that match TRBD2. Germline V gene lookup returns CDR1 SGHDN and CDR2 FVKESK. The CDR3 length is 16 residues. V was clipped by 4 bases and J by 5 bases; unmatched bases: 6. CDR3 DNA: TGTGCCAGCAGCCCCAGACTAGCGGGGTGGACCGGGGAGCTGTTTTTT. As protein: CASSPRLAGWTGELFF.